This T cell receptor (beta chain) was identified in a study of T cell clones after liver transplantation. As for the study in general: Graft-donor-reactive sequences were compared with third-party-reactive TCRbeta sequences from pre-transplant mixed lymphocyte reactions. Until 12-24 months post-transplant, subjects got standard immunosuppression and no induction.

On this clone: The antigen is not known.

Trimming shortened V by 3 bases and J by 5 bases, and 19 bases separated the two germline ends. CDR3 length: 16 amino acids. Germline V gives CDR1 KGHSH, CDR2 LQKENI. Broader study findings: These preliminary findings come from unstandardized post-transplant sampling times. Graft donor-reactive T cells possibly entered the graft instead of undergoing deletion.

Measured with immunoSEQ multiplex PCR; TCRdb has only the in-frame clones, and not every one. The data contain 55,000 to 70,000 clones, around 93% of them singletons. Sequencing used CD4+ T cells from blood, obtained around 25 months after liver transplant. The receptor's source is a human patient who received a liver transplant. Some T cells may be supplied by the graft donor. The chain recombines TRBV18 with TRBJ2-5, with a tentative D call TRBD1 (5 bases). CDR3 protein: CASSPTSGASGETQYF. For the CDR3, the DNA is TGTGCCAGCTCACCGACGTCCGGTGCCTCAGGGGAGACCCAGTACTTC.